Below, 5 T cell receptor beta chains from the same sample are listed, as sequenced in a study of blood T cells in healthy people across ages. Next came a second PCR, run for about 7 to 11 cycles, which used a sample-barcoded 5' primer along with a J-beta primer mix. TCRdb called the 5' RACE reads again in MiXCR, with one record for every CDR3 protein. The repertoire holds 1.5 million to 2 million distinct CDR3 sequences, with almost 35% as singletons. The specimen sequenced was blood. The receptors stem from a woman in her 30s in good health.

The chain is built from TRBV9 and TRBJ2-1; D is undetermined. Germline-derived CDR1 and CDR2 are SGDLS and YYNGEE. This CDR3 spans 15 amino acids. Trimming shortened V by 0 bases and J by 8 bases, and 15 bases separated the two germline ends. The CDR3 here is CASSVGVWVSDEQFF. The CDR3 DNA sequence: TGTGCCAGCAGCGTAGGGGTGTGGGTTAGTGATGAGCAGTTCTTC.

This clonotype was seen a few times. The chain uses TRBV9 and TRBJ2-7; 15 bases line up with TRBD2. Germline CDR1 reads SGDLS; CDR2 reads YYNGEE. This CDR3 is 16 amino acids long. V was pared by 4 bases and J by 1 base, with 3 bases of the junction left unmatched. In DNA, the CDR3 is TGTGCCAGCAGCCAGGGGACTAGCGGGAGGTCCTACGAGCAGTACTTC. Amino acids: CASSQGTSGRSYEQYF.

The chain couples TRBV6-2 or TRBV6-3 to TRBJ1-1; D unresolved. V gave up 5 bases and J gave up 5 bases, with 15 bases separating them. The CDR3 covers 14 residues. Germline V gives CDR1 MNHEY, CDR2 SVGEGT. CDR3 DNA sequence: TGTGCCAGCAGTCCAGCATCGATTGGGACTGAAGCTTTCTTT. It translates to CASSPASIGTEAFF.

The genes are TRBV7-9 and TRBJ2-7; possible D gene TRBD1, 5 bases. The assigned J gene may be wrong: the sequence end matches TRBJ2-5 better. This CDR3 has 17 amino acids. CDR1 and CDR2 (germline): SEHNR, FQNEAQ (reference sequence). The CDR3: CASSSPMVSTVKETQYF. DNA of the CDR3: TGTGCCAGCAGCTCCCCCATGGTGTCGACAGTAAAAGAGACCCAGTACTTC.

The V and J genes are TRBV10-3 and TRBJ1-6; D is unclear. With 3 bases removed from V and 7 bases from J, the gap between germline ends came to 7 bases. Looked up from germline, CDR1 is ENHRY and CDR2 is SYGVKD. The CDR3 covers 13 residues. The CDR3 nucleotides read TGTGCCATCAGTGAAACGATAAATTCACCCCTCCACTTT. Amino acid sequence: CAISETINSPLHF.